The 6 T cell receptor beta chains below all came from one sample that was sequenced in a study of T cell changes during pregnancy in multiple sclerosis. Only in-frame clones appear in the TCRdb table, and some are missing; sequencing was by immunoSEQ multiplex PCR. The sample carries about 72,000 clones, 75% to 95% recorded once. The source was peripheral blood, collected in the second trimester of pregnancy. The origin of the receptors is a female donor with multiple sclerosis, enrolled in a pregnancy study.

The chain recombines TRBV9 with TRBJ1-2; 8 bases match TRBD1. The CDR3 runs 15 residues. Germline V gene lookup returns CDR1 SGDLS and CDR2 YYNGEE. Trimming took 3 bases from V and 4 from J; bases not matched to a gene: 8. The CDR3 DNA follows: TGTGCCAGCAGCGCACAGACAGGGGCGTTCTATGGCTACACCTTC. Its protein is CASSAQTGAFYGYTF.

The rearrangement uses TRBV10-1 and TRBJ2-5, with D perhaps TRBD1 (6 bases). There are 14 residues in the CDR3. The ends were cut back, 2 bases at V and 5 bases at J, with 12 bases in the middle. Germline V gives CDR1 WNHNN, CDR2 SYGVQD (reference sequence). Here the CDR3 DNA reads TGCGCCAGCAGTGAGGGGACAAAACAGGAGACCCAGTACTTC. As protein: CASSEGTKQETQYF.

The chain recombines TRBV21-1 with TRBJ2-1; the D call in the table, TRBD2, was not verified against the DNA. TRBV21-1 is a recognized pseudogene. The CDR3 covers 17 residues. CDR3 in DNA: TGTGCCAGCTCCGGTAGCGGGGATATGGACTCCTACAATGAGCAGTTCTTC. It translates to CASSGSGDMDSYNEQFF.

CDR3 in amino acids: CASSSGTGISPLHF. The CDR3 DNA reads as TGTGCCAGCAGTTCCGGGACAGGGATTTCACCCCTCCACTTT. The rearrangement joins TRBV6-5 to TRBJ1-6; TRBD1 matches 9 bases. Germline lookup yields CDR1 MNHEY and CDR2 SVGAGI. The CDR3 covers 14 residues. J was trimmed by 9 bases and V by 4 bases; bases with no gene match: 4.

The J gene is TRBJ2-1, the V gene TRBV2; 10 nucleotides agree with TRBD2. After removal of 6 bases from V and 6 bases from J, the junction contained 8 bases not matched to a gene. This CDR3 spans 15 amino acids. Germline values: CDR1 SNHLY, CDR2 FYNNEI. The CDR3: CASRVWSGGANEQFF. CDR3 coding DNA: TGTGCCAGCAGGGTCTGGAGCGGGGGGGCCAATGAGCAGTTCTTC.

In DNA, the CDR3 is TGTGCCAGCAGCTTAGAGGGTAGCGGGGCTGTAGATACGCAGTATTTT. Residues: CASSLEGSGAVDTQYF. The V and J genes are TRBV7-2 and TRBJ2-3; TRBD2 matches 8 bases. The J segment lost 5 bases and the V segment lost 1 base, leaving 8 bases of the junction unmatched. In germline, CDR1 is SGHTA, CDR2 FQGNSA. The CDR3 is made up of 16 amino acids.